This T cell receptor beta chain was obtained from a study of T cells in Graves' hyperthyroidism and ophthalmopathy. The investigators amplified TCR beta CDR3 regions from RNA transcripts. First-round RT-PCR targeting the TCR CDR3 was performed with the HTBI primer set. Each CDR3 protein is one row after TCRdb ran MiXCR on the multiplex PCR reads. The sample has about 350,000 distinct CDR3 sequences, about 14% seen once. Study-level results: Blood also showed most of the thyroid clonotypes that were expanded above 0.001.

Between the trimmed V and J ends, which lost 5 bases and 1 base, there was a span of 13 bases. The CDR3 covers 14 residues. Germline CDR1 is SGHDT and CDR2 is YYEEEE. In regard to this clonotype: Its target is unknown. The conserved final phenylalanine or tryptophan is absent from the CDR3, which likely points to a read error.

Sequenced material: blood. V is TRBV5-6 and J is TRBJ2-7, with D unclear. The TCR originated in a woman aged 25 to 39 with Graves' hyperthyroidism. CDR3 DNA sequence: TGTGCCAGCAGTGTTGAAAGGTCGTCCTACGAGCAGTACATC. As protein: CASSVERSSYEQYI.